This TCR beta chain was profiled in a study of blood T cell repertoires in COVID-19 (dated by TCRdb to about 2020). Regarding the complete study: Collaborator samples came from the United States, Italy and Spain and covered acute and convalescent phases of COVID-19. The material from the prospective study consisted of cDNA or gDNA derived from T cells, B-cell-depleted T cells, or PBMCs. The dataset comprised deeply sampled blood TCRbeta repertoires from subjects exposed to, actively infected with, or recovered from COVID-19. The repertoires were released in a freely available public database meant as a resource for research on the immune response to SARS-CoV-2. Samples came from the ongoing ImmuneRACE study (first 160 participants) plus 1,254 subjects from 6 global collaborators. Sample metadata almost always included a de-identified subject ID, COVID-19 status, age in years and sex. Where available, HLA class I and class II types were taken from metadata supplied by the sample provider and were not determined by assay-based typing.

As for this clone: Its antigen is still unknown. There are no base qualities to consult, and no much larger clone falls within one base.

From cysteine to phenylalanine, the CDR3 is 13 amino acids long. Solely the CDR3 DNA is kept, with 39 bases framed from the first base. Deletion took 0 bases off V and 5 bases off J, with a span of 7 bases between the germline ends. Reading the germline V gene gives CDR1 ENHRY and CDR2 SYGVKD. The immunoSEQ Assay, a bias-controlled multiplex PCR, was used to amplify TCRbeta CDR3 regions from genomic DNA. As for the original processing: Within the assay, amplification of reference gene primers was used to estimate how many nucleated cells each sample contained. To quantify the absolute abundance of each unique TCRbeta CDR3 rearrangement, sequence reads were collapsed and filtered. For each sample, productive Simpson clonality was calculated as the square root of Simpson's diversity index over productive rearrangements. TCRdb retrieved this table from immuneACCESS and kept in-frame rearrangements only. Not all clones are present; in checked studies, unresolved V genes account for under half, and no reason is known for the remainder. That table furnishes V, J and clone size, whereas the DNA furnished D and trimming. This sample holds around 230,000 clones; 70% to 85% were observed only once. The top ten constitute approximately 9.4% of the sample.

General study outcomes and caveats: The quantity of clinical and demographic metadata differed by source and by participant and was supplied without curation.

The collaborating institutions used their own protocols to collect whole blood in K2EDTA tubes. For TCRbeta analysis, collaborators shipped samples in one of three forms: frozen whole blood, isolated PBMCs, or DNA extracted from either of those sample types. Sample: peripheral blood. The sequence joins TRBV10-3 to TRBJ1-1; there is no confident call for the D gene. The origin of this receptor is an elderly woman with acute or convalescent COVID-19. The CDR3 amino acid sequence is: CAISESRVTEAFF. The sequenced DNA: TGTGCCATCAGTGAGTCAAGAGTAACTGAAGCTTTCTTT.